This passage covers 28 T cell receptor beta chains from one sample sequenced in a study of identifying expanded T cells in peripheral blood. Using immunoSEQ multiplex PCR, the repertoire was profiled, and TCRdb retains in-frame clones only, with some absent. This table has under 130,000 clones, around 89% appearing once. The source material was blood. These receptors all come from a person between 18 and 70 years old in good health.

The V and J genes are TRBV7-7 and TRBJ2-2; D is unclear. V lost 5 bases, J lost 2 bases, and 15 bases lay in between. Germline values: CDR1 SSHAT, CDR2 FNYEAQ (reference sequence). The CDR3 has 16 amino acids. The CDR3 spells CASSPNIPGNTGELFF. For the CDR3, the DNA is TGTGCCAGCAGCCCAAACATCCCTGGTAACACCGGGGAGCTGTTTTTT.

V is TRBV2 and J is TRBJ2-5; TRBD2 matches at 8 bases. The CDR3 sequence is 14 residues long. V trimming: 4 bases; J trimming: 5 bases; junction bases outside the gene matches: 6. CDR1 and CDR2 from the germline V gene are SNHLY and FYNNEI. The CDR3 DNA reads TGTGCCAGCAGTGTTATGACTAGCGAGGAGACCCAGTACTTC. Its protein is CASSVMTSEETQYF.

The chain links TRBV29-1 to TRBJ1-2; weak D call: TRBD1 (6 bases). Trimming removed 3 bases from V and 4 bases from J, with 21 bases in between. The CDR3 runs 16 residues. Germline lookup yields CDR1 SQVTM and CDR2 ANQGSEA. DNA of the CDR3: TGCAGCGTTGAGCCCGAGGGGGGGGGCGCGGGCTATGGCTACACCTTC. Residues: CSVEPEGGGAGYGYTF.

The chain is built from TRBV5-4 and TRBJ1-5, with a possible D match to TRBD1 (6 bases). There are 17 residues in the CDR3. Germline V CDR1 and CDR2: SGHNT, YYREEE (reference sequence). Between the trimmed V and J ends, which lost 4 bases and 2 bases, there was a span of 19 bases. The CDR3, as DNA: TGTGCCAGCAGCCGTACAGGGTCGGGAGGAGGCAATCAGCCCCAGCATTTT. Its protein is CASSRTGSGGGNQPQHF.

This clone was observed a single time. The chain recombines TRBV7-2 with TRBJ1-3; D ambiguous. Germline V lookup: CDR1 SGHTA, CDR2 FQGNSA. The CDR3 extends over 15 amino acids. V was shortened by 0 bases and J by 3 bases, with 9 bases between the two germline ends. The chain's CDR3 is CASSLAGYFGNTIYF. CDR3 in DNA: TGTGCCAGCAGCTTAGCGGGGTACTTTGGAAACACCATATATTTT.

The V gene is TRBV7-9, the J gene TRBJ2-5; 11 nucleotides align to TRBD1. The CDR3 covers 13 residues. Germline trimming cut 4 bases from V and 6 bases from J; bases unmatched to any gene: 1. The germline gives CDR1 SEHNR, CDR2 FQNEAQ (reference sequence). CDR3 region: CASSSDRGQTQYF. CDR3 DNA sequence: TGTGCCAGCAGCTCGGACAGGGGGCAGACCCAGTACTTC.

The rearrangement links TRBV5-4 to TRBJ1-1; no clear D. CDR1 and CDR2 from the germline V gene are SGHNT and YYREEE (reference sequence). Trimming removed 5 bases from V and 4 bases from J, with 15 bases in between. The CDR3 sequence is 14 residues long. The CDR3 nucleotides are TGTGCCAGCAGGTCCCTCAAGGAAGGCACTGAAGCTTTCTTT. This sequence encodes CASRSLKEGTEAFF.

The CDR3: CASSCVLGIPPEEDEQFF. The DNA for the CDR3 is TGCGCCAGCAGTTGCGTACTAGGAATCCCCCCGGAGGAGGATGAGCAGTTCTTC. This sequence joins TRBV10-1 and TRBJ2-1; possibly TRBD2 for D (5 bases). Trimming shortened V by 5 bases and J by 8 bases, and 28 bases separated the two germline ends. Per germline, CDR1 WNHNN and CDR2 SYGVQD (reference sequence). The CDR3 totals 18 residues.

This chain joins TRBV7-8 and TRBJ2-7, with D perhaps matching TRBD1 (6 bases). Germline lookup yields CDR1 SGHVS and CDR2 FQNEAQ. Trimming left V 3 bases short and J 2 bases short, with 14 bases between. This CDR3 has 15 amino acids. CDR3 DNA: TGTGCCAGCAGCTTGGCAGGGGACCTCACCTACGAGCAGTACTTC. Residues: CASSLAGDLTYEQYF.

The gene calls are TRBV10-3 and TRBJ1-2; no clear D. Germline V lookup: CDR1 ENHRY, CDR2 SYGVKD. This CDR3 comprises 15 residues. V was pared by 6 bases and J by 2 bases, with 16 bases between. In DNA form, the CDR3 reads TGTGCCATCAGCCCCCGGAGGGATGGGAACTATGGCTACACCTTC. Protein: CAISPRRDGNYGYTF.

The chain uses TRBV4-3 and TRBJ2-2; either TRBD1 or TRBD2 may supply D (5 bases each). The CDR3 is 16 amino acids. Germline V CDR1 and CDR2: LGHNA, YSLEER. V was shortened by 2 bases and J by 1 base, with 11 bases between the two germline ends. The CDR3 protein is CASSQYGGVNTGELFF. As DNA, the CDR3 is TGCGCCAGCAGCCAATATGGGGGAGTGAACACCGGGGAGCTGTTTTTT.

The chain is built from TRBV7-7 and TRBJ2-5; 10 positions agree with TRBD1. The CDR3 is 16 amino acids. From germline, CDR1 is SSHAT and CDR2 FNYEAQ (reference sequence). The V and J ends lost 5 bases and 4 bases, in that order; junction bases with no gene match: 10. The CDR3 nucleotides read TGTGCCAGCAGCCTTTTCCGGGACAGGGGTCTAGAGACCCAGTACTTC. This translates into CASSLFRDRGLETQYF.

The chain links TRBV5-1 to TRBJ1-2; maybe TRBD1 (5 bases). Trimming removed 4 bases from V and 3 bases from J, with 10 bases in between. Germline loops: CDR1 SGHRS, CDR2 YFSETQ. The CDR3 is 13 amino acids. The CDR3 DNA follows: TGCGCCAGCAGCCTATCGACAGACTATGGCTACACCTTC. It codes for CASSLSTDYGYTF.

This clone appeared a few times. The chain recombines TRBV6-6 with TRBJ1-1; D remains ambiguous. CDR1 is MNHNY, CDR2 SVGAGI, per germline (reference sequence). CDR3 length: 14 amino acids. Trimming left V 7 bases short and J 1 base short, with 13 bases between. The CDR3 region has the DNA TGTGCCAGCACCACTCGAGAAGCGAACACTGAAGCTTTCTTT. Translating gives CASTTREANTEAFF.

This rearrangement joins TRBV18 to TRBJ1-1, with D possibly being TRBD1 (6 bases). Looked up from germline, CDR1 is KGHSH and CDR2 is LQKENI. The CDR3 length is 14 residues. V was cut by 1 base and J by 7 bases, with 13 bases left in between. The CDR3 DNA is TGTGCCAGCTCACCACGGGGGCTCGATGGTGAAGCTTTCTTT. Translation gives CASSPRGLDGEAFF.

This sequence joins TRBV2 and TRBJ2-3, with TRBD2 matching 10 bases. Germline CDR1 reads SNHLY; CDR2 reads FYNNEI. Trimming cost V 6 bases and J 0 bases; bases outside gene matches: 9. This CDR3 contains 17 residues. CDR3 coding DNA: TGTGCCAGCAGCGGACTTAGCGGGGGGTTTAGCACAGATACGCAGTATTTT. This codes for CASSGLSGGFSTDTQYF.

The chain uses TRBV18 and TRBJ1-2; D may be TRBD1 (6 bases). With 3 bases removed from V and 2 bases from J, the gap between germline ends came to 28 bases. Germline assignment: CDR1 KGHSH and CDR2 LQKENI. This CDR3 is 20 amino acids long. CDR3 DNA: TGTGCCAGCTCACCCCGTCGCCTTACAGGGCACGGGACCTTCAACTATGGCTACACCTTC. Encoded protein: CASSPRRLTGHGTFNYGYTF. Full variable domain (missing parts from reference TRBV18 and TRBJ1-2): NAGVMQNPRHLVRRRGQEARLRCSPMKGHSHVYWYRQLPEEGLKFMVYLQKENIIDESGMPKERFSAEFPKEGPSILRIQQVVRGDSAAYFCASSPRRLTGHGTFNYGYTFGSGTRLTVV.

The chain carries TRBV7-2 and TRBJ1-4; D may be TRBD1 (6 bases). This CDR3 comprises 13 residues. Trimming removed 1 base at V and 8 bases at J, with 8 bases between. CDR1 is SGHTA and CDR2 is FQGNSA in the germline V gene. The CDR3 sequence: CASSLGRGEKLFF. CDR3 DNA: TGTGCCAGCAGCTTAGGCAGGGGAGAAAAACTGTTTTTT.

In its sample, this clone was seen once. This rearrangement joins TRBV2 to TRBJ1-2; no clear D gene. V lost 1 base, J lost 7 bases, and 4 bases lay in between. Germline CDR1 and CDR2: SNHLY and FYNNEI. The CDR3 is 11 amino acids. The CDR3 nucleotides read TGTGCCAGCAGTGAAGAGGCTGGCTACACCTTC. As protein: CASSEEAGYTF.

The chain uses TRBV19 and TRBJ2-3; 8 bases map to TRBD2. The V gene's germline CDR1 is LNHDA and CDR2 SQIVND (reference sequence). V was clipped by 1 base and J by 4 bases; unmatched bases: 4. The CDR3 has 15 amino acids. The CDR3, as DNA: TGTGCCAGTAGTATAGGCGGGGGGATCGCAGATACGCAGTATTTT. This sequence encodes CASSIGGGIADTQYF. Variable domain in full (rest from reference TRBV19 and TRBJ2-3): DGGITQSPKYLFRKEGQNVTLSCEQNLNHDAMYWYRQDPGQGLRLIYYSQIVNDFQKGDIAEGYSVSREKKESFPLTVTSAQKNPTAFYLCASSIGGGIADTQYFGPGTRLTVL.

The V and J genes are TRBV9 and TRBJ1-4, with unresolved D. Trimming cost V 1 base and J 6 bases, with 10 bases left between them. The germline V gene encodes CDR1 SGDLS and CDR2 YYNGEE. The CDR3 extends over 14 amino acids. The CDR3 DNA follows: TGTGCCAGCAGCGTACGCCCCGGAGATGAAAAACTGTTTTTT. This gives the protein CASSVRPGDEKLFF.

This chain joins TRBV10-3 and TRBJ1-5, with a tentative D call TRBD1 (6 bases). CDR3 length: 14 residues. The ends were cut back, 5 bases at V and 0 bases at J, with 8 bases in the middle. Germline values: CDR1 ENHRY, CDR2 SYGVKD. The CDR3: CAISRGDSNQPQHF. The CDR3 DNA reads TGTGCCATCAGTAGGGGGGATAGCAATCAGCCCCAGCATTTT.

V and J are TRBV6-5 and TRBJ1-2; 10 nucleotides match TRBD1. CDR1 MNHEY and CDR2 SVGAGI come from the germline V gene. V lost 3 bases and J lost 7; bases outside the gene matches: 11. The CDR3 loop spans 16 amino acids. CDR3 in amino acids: CASSYSPRDRGIGYTF. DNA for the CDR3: TGTGCCAGCAGTTATTCCCCCCGGGACAGGGGAATTGGCTACACCTTC.

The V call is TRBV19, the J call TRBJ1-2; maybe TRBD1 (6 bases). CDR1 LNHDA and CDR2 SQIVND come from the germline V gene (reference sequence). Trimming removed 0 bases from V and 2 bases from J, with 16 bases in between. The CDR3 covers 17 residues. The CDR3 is CASSIDAAGGRNYGYTF. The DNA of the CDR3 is TGTGCCAGTAGTATAGATGCCGCCGGGGGGCGCAACTATGGCTACACCTTC.

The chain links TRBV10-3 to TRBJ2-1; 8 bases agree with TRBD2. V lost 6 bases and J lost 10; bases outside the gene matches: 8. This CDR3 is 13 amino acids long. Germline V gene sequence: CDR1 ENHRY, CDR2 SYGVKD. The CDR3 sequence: CAISGGAGQEQFF. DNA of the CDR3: TGTGCCATCAGCGGGGGGGCAGGGCAGGAGCAGTTCTTC.

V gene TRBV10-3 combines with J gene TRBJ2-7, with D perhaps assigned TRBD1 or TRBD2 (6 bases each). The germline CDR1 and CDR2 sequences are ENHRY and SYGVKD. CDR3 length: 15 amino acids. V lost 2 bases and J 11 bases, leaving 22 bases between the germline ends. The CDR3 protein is CAISEAQASGAREYF. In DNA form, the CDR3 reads TGTGCCATCAGTGAGGCACAAGCGTCGGGGGCCAGAGAGTACTTC.

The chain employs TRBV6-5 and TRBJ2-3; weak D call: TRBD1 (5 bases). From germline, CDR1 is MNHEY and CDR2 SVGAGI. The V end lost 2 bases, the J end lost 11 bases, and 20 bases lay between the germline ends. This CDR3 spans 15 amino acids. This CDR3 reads CASSYPAQGADRQYF. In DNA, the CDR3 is TGTGCCAGCAGTTACCCCGCGCAGGGCGCGGACCGGCAGTATTTT.

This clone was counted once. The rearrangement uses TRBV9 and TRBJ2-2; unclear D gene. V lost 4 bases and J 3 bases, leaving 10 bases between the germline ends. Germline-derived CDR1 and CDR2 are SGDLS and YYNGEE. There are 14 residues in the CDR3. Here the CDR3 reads CASSRDIYTGELFF. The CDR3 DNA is TGTGCCAGCAGCCGTGACATATACACCGGGGAGCTGTTTTTT.